This T cell receptor (beta chain) was sequenced during a study of T-cell reconstitution after alpha-beta-depleted transplantation in children (dated by TCRdb to the mid-2010s). Study-wide context: Using TCR repertoire profiling, the study followed T-cell immune reconstitution in a quantitative way in children after TCRalphabeta/CD19-depleted allogeneic hematopoietic cell transplantation.

The CDR3 spans 15 residues, from the cysteine through the phenylalanine. Only the CDR3 portion is preserved as DNA: 45 bases, with reading frame beginning at the first base. V is cut back by 5 bases and J by 6 bases, with 7 bases in the junction unmatched. CDR1 is given as MNHNS and CDR2 as SASEGT, both from the germline V gene. In this sample, this clonotype turned up a few times. Its binding antigen is unknown. No quality values exist for individual bases; no much larger clone is one base distant. What the study reported, not specific to this receptor: The apparently early alphabetaT-cell count recovery about two months after transplant was reportedly dependent on only several hundred rapidly expanded clones derived from non-depleted graft cells. Over subsequent months, a decline in hyperexpanded clone frequencies was noted, and after one year, T-cell counts and TCRbeta diversity were mostly ascribed to newly produced T cells. In some patients, high TCRbeta diversity at day 60 was attributed to recipient T cells and intrathymic progenitors that had survived conditioning.

What the treatment or condition label conveys for this sample: allogeneic hematopoietic cell transplantation with graft depleted of TCRalphabeta T cells and CD19 B cells. The transplant recipients were children given TCRalphabeta/CD19-depleted allogeneic hematopoietic cell grafts. The receptor library was made with PCR. Reads for this sample came from an Illumina HiSeq 2500. TCR libraries were prepared with molecular barcoding, using unique molecular identifiers to normalize TCRbeta repertoire quantification. In TCRdb, the public reads were trimmed at Q25 with fastp and aligned with MiXCR, with productive beta chains retained. Every distinct CDR3 protein forms one entry, paired with its most common genes and DNA. The sample contains about 130,000 distinct CDR3 sequences, about a tenth of them found a single time. The ten largest account for 20% to 30% of the sample.

This specimen consisted of PBMCs, mostly from graft donor cells, obtained 180 days after TCRalphabeta/CD19-depleted stem cell transplant. This sequence originates from a girl under three years old who had a stem cell transplant for combined immunodeficiency, so the T cells may come from the graft donor. The chain is assembled from TRBV6-1 and TRBJ2-2, with 9 bases in between that match TRBD1. CDR3 region: CASSMSRDRAGELFF. DNA sequence: TGTGCCAGCAGTATGTCCCGGGACAGGGCCGGGGAGCTGTTTTTT.